The clone carrying this T cell receptor (beta chain) showed up just a few times. Its antigen is as yet unknown. This sample stems from a study of beta chain features in type 1 diabetes. Expressed TCRB transcripts were sequenced because the entire RNA isolate underwent reverse transcription. Clones were sequenced by immunoSEQ multiplex PCR, and TCRdb holds only the in-frame ones, with some missing. Among 200,000 to 250,000 clones listed, about 70% were seen once. Regarding the study as a whole: Moderate yet significant TCRB CDR3 shortening was seen in Type 1 diabetes patients in all four CD4+ subsets. The naive, central memory and Treg TCRB repertoires looked more alike in patients than they did in healthy donors. Short templates might get an advantage during PCR, and this would be equal in patients and controls.

This sequence was found in a man aged 25 to 45 in good health. Sequencing used naive CD4+ T cells from blood.

This CDR3 is CASRTDRATGELFF. The CDR3 nucleotides read TGTGCCAGCAGGACTGACAGGGCAACCGGGGAGCTGTTTTTT. The rearrangement links TRBV2 to TRBJ2-2; 7 positions match TRBD1. V gave up 6 bases and J gave up 5 bases; unmatched junction bases: 6. Germline lookup yields CDR1 SNHLY and CDR2 FYNNEI. The CDR3 extends over 14 amino acids. The full variable domain, completed using reference TRBV2 and TRBJ2-2, is EPEVTQTPSHQVTQMGQEVILRCVPISNHLYFYWYRQILGQKVEFLVSFYNNEISEKSEIFDDQFSVERPDGSNFTLKIRSTKLEDSAMYFCASRTDRATGELFFGEGSRLTVL.